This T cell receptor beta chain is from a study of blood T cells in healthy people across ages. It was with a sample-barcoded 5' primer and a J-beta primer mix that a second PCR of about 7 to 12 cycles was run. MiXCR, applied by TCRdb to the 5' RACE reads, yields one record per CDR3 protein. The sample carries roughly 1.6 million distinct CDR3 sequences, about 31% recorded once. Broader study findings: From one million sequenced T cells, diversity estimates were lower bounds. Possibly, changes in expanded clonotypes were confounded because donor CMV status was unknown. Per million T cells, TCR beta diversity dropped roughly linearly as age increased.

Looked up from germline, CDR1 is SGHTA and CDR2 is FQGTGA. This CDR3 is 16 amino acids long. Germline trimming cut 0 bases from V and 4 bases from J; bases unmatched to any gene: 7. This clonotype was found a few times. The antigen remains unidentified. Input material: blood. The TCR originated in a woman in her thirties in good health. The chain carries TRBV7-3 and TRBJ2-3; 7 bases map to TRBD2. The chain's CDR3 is CASSLTSGSLSDTQYF. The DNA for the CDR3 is TGTGCCAGCAGCTTAACTAGCGGGTCATTGTCAGATACGCAGTATTTT.